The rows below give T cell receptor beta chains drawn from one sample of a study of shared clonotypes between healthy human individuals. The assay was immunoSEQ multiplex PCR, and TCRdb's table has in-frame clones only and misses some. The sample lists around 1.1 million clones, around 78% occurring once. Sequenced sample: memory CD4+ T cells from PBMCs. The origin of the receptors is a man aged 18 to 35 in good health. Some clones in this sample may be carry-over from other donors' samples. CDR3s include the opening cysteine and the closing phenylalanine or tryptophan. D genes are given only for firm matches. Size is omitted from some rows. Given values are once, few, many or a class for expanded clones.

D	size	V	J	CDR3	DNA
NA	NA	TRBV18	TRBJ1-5	CASSPQGLGSNQPQHF	TGTGCCAGCTCACCACAGGGACTTGGAAGCAATCAGCCCCAGCATTTT
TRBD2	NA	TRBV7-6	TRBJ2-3	CASSRWTSGQQYF	TGTGCCAGCAGTCGATGGACTAGCGGGCAGCAGTATTTT
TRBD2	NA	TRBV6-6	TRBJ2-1	CASSFGTSETNEQFF	TGTGCCAGCAGTTTCGGGACTAGCGAGACCAATGAGCAGTTCTTC
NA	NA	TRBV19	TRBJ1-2	CASSPRLPGGYGYTF	TGTGCCAGTAGTCCAAGACTCCCGGGAGGCTATGGCTACACCTTC
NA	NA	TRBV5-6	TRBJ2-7	CASTGQGGEQYF	TGTGCCAGCACTGGCCAGGGCGGCGAGCAGTACTTC
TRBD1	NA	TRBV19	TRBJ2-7	CASSATGPSEQYF	TGTGCCAGTAGTGCGACAGGGCCCTCCGAGCAGTACTTC
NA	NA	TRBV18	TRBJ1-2	CASSPVQEDGYTF	TGTGCCAGCTCACCCGTACAGGAGGATGGCTACACCTTC
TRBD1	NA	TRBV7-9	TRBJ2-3	CASSLAAQGGTYTQYF	TGTGCCAGCAGCTTAGCCGCACAGGGGGGTACATATACGCAGTATTTT
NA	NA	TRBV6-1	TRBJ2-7	CASREWDEQYF	TGTGCCAGCAGGGAGTGGGACGAGCAGTACTTC
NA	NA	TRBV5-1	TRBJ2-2	CASSQDSVGELFF	TGCGCCAGCAGCCAGGACAGCGTCGGGGAGCTGTTTTTT
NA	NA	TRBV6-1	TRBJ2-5	CASSEAWGHQETQYF	TGTGCCAGCAGTGAAGCATGGGGCCACCAAGAGACCCAGTACTTC
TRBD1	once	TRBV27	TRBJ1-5	CASRTTGTGKNQPQHF	TGTGCCAGCAGGACGACCGGGACAGGTAAAAATCAGCCCCAGCATTTT
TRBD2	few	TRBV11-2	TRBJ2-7	CASSTSSGSMYEQYF	TGTGCCAGCAGTACCTCTAGCGGGAGTATGTACGAGCAGTACTTC
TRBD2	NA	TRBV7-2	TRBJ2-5	CASSSWTSGGPRETQYF	TGTGCCAGCAGCTCGTGGACTAGCGGGGGGCCGCGGGAGACCCAGTACTTC
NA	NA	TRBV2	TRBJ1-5	CASSEEAGDQPQHF	TGTGCCAGCAGTGAAGAGGCGGGAGATCAGCCCCAGCATTTT
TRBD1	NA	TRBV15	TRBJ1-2	CATSRSDRGLNTF	TGTGCCACCAGCAGGAGCGACAGGGGCCTAAATACCTTC
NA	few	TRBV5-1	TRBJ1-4	CASSRIGQNYEKLFF	TGCGCCAGCAGCCGAATCGGACAGAACTATGAAAAACTGTTTTTT
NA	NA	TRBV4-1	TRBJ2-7	CASSQAAAAYEQYF	TGCGCCAGCAGCCAAGCGGCAGCGGCCTACGAGCAGTACTTC
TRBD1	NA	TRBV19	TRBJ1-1	CASSGQGIGVAFF	TGTGCCAGTAGCGGACAGGGTATCGGTGTAGCTTTCTTT
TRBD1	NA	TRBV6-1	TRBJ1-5	CASSERDSGAPQHF	TGTGCCAGCAGTGAGAGGGACAGTGGAGCGCCCCAGCATTTT
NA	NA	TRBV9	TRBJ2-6	CASSVGRGAGANVLTF	TGTGCCAGCAGCGTAGGACGGGGAGCTGGGGCCAACGTCCTGACTTTC
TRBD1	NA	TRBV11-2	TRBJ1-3	CASSQGTGQGNTIYF	TGTGCCAGCAGCCAAGGGACAGGGCAAGGAAACACCATATATTTT
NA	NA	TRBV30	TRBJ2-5	CAWSVGGAETQYF	TGTGCCTGGAGTGTAGGGGGGGCAGAGACCCAGTACTTC
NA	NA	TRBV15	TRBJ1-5	CATSRDLGGMKQPQHF	TGTGCCACCAGCAGAGATCTGGGGGGCATGAAGCAGCCCCAGCATTTT
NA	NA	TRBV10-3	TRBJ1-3	CAAGPEFGTIYF	TGTGCCGCCGGACCCGAGTTCGGCACCATATATTTT
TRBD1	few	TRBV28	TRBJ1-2	CASSSGQGGGYTF	TGTGCCAGCAGTTCGGGACAGGGTGGTGGCTACACCTTC
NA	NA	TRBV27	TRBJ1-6	CASGPRMIGGTYNSPLHF	TGTGCCAGCGGTCCCCGGATGATTGGAGGTACCTATAATTCACCCCTCCACTTT
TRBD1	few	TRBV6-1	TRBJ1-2	CASSWDRSGYTF	TGTGCCAGCAGTTGGGACAGGAGTGGCTACACCTTC
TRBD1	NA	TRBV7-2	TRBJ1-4	CASSRTGGGTNEKLFF	TGTGCCAGCAGCCGGACAGGGGGCGGAACTAATGAAAAACTGTTTTTT
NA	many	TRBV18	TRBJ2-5	CASSFGGGFPQETQYF	TGTGCCAGCTCTTTTGGAGGTGGATTCCCCCAAGAGACCCAGTACTTC
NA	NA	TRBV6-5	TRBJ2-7	CASSLGRFHEQYF	TGTGCCAGCAGCCTCGGTAGATTTCACGAGCAGTACTTC
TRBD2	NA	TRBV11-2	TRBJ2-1	CASSLVGLAGGNEQFF	TGTGCCAGCAGCTTAGTGGGGCTAGCGGGAGGCAATGAGCAGTTCTTC
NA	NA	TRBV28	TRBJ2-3	CASTHGTSTQYF	TGTGCCAGCACCCACGGGACTTCCACGCAGTATTTT
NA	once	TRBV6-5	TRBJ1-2	CASSYGRGPSYGYTF	TGTGCCAGCAGTTACGGGCGGGGGCCTAGCTATGGCTACACCTTC
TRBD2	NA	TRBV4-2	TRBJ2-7	CASSPGDSGRGYEQYF	TGTGCCAGCAGCCCCGGGGATAGCGGGAGAGGGTACGAGCAGTACTTC
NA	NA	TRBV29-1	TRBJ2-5	CSPSWIVQKETQYF	TGCAGCCCCTCGTGGATAGTTCAAAAAGAGACCCAGTACTTC
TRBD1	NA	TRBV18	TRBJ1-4	CASSPTLGQGNEKLFF	TGTGCCAGCTCACCCACCCTGGGACAGGGGAATGAAAAACTGTTTTTT
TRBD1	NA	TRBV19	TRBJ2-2	CASSWTGSTGELFF	TGTGCCAGTAGTTGGACAGGGAGCACCGGGGAGCTGTTTTTT
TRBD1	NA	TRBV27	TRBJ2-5	CASSPFGTVQETQYF	TGTGCCAGCAGTCCCTTCGGGACAGTCCAAGAGACCCAGTACTTC
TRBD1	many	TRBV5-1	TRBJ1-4	CASSPQGETEKLFF	TGCGCCAGCAGCCCTCAGGGGGAAACTGAAAAACTGTTTTTT
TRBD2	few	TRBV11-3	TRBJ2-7	CASSTLAGGGEQYF	TGTGCCAGCAGCACTCTAGCGGGAGGAGGCGAGCAGTACTTC
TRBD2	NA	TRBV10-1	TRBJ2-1	CASSDPGGGNYNEQFF	TGCGCCAGCAGTGACCCCGGGGGGGGAAACTACAATGAGCAGTTCTTC
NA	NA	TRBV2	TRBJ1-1	CASKDQGYTEAFF	TGTGCCAGCAAGGACCAGGGGTACACTGAAGCTTTCTTT
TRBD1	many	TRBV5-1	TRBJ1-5	CASSLGTGDQPQHF	TGCGCCAGCAGCTTAGGGACAGGGGATCAGCCCCAGCATTTT
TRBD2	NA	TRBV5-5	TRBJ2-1	CASSLALAVSYNEQFF	TGTGCCAGCAGCTTGGCGCTAGCGGTATCCTACAATGAGCAGTTCTTC
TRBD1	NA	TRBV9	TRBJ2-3	CASSVVQGGTDTQYF	TGTGCCAGCAGCGTAGTTCAGGGGGGCACAGATACGCAGTATTTT
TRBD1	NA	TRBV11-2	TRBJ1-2	CASRAQGSGGYTF	TGTGCCAGCAGGGCACAGGGGTCGGGGGGCTACACCTTC
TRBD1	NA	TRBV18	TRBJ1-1	CASSPPGGQDTEASF	TGTGCCAGCTCACCACCGGGGGGACAGGACACTGAAGCTTCCTTT
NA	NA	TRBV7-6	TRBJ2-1	CASSSELYNEQFF	TGTGCCAGCAGCTCGGAGCTATACAATGAGCAGTTCTTC
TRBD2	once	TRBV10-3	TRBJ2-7	CAISAQASGSYEQYF	TGTGCCATCAGCGCCCAAGCTAGCGGGAGCTACGAGCAGTACTTC
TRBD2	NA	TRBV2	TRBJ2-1	CASSETSGAYNEQFF	TGTGCCAGCAGTGAAACTAGCGGGGCTTACAATGAGCAGTTCTTC
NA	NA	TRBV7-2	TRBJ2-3	CASSLGGTDTQYF	TGTGCCAGCAGCTTAGGAGGAACAGATACGCAGTATTTT
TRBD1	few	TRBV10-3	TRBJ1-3	CAISEDRDGNTIYF	TGTGCCATCAGTGAGGACAGGGATGGAAACACCATATATTTT
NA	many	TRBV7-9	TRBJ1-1	CASSRQENTEAFF	TGTGCCAGCAGCCGACAAGAGAACACTGAAGCTTTCTTT
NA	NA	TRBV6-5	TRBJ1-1	CASSYKGQGPNTEAFF	TGTGCCAGCAGTTACAAGGGTCAGGGACCGAACACTGAAGCTTTCTTT
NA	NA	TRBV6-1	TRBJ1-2	CASSEQGRGYTF	TGTGCCAGCAGTGAACAGGGAAGGGGCTACACCTTC
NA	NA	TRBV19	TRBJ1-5	CASSISRGANQPQHF	TGTGCCAGTAGTATATCTCGAGGGGCCAATCAGCCCCAGCATTTT